A selection of T cell receptor beta chains follows, all from one sample in a study of cytomegalovirus exposure and HLA in healthy donors. The method was immunoSEQ multiplex PCR; TCRdb's version includes in-frame clones alone and lacks a portion of them. The repertoire includes 70,000 to 80,000 clones, around 94% of them detected once, and approximately 3% sits in the top ten. The specimen was PBMCs. The receptors stem from a woman aged 18-29 years in good health and CMV-seropositive. Both conserved end residues are part of each CDR3. A D gene is named only where the DNA matches it firmly. Clone size, where shown, is once, few, many, or a class for clones that have expanded.

abundance,v_gene,j_gene,d_gene,len,CDR3aa,CDR3nt
-,TRBV4-1,TRBJ1-4,-,15,CASSPRAGPNEKLFF,TGCGCCAGCAGCCCAAGGGCGGGCCCTAATGAAAAACTGTTTTTT
few,TRBV5-1,TRBJ2-7,-,12,CASSIDNYEQYF,TGCGCCAGCAGCATAGACAACTACGAGCAGTACTTC
-,TRBV4-1,TRBJ2-7,TRBD1,15,CASSPTGGNSYEQYF,TGCGCCAGCAGCCCCACAGGGGGGAACTCCTACGAGCAGTACTTC
-,TRBV7-8,TRBJ1-2,TRBD1,15,CASSRKQGPNYGYTF,TGTGCCAGCAGCAGGAAACAGGGGCCTAACTATGGCTACACCTTC
-,TRBV15,TRBJ2-2,-,15,CATSRSTGNTGELFF,TGTGCCACCAGCAGGAGTACAGGGAACACCGGGGAGCTGTTTTTT
-,TRBV2,TRBJ1-1,TRBD1,14,CARGDRGRGIEAFF,TGTGCCAGGGGTGACAGGGGGCGTGGGATAGAAGCTTTCTTT
-,TRBV7-9,TRBJ2-2,-,16,CASSSSTAELAGELFF,TGTGCCAGCAGCTCCTCGACGGCGGAGCTTGCCGGGGAGCTGTTTTTT
once,TRBV7-8,TRBJ2-5,-,12,CASSLDTRAQYF,TGTGCCAGCAGCTTAGATACCAGGGCCCAGTACTTC
-,TRBV5-6,TRBJ1-5,-,16,CASSPGAGDRNQPQHF,TGTGCCAGCAGCCCTGGGGCTGGGGATCGCAATCAGCCCCAGCATTTT
-,TRBV2,TRBJ1-6,TRBD1,15,CASSEGRGSNSPLHF,TGTGCCAGCAGTGAAGGCAGGGGGAGTAATTCACCCCTCCACTTT
-,TRBV9,TRBJ2-1,-,13,CASSVVARGEQFF,TGTGCCAGCAGCGTAGTAGCTCGAGGAGAGCAGTTCTTC
-,TRBV27,TRBJ2-2,-,20,CASSLRPIRLAGWVAGELFF,TGTGCCAGCAGCCTACGGCCCATCCGACTTGCTGGGTGGGTGGCCGGGGAGCTGTTTTTT
-,TRBV19,TRBJ2-2,-,14,CASTPTGRTGELFF,TGTGCCAGTACCCCGACAGGCCGGACCGGGGAGCTGTTTTTT
few,TRBV7-9,TRBJ2-3,-,15,CASSRQGMRTDTQYF,TGTGCCAGCAGCCGCCAGGGCATGAGGACAGATACGCAGTATTTT
-,TRBV7-8,TRBJ2-1,-,16,CASSTGSGDSYNEQFF,TGTGCCAGCAGCACCGGAAGCGGTGACTCCTACAATGAGCAGTTCTTC
-,TRBV7-9,TRBJ1-1,-,16,CASSSPGGRMNTEAFF,TGTGCCAGCAGCTCCCCGGGAGGGAGAATGAACACTGAAGCTTTCTTT
-,TRBV28,TRBJ1-5,TRBD1,15,CASSFRQGLNQPQHF,TGTGCCAGCAGTTTTCGACAGGGCCTCAATCAGCCCCAGCATTTT
-,TRBV10-2,TRBJ1-2,TRBD1,14,CASRQGAKLDGYTF,TGCGCCAGCCGTCAGGGGGCGAAGTTGGATGGCTACACCTTC
-,TRBV7-2,TRBJ2-1,TRBD2,16,CASSLTRLAGGGEQFF,TGTGCCAGCAGCTTAACTCGACTAGCGGGAGGGGGTGAGCAGTTCTTC
-,TRBV10-3,TRBJ2-1,-,17,CAISEPIGRNSYNEQFF,TGTGCCATCAGTGAGCCGATCGGGAGAAACTCCTACAATGAGCAGTTCTTC
-,TRBV6-1,TRBJ2-6,-,20,CASSEGRPNFPLSGANVLTF,TGTGCCAGCAGTGAGGGCAGGCCAAACTTTCCTCTCTCTGGGGCCAACGTCCTGACTTTC
-,TRBV30,TRBJ1-5,-,13,CAYLQGPNQPQHF,TGTGCCTACTTACAGGGACCGAATCAGCCCCAGCATTTT
-,TRBV6-5,TRBJ1-5,-,12,CATGEDNQPQHF,TGTGCCACCGGGGAGGACAATCAGCCCCAGCATTTT
-,TRBV11-2,TRBJ1-1,-,13,CASSLIIETEAFF,TGTGCCAGCAGCTTAATCATAGAGACTGAAGCTTTCTTT
-,TRBV10-2,TRBJ2-5,TRBD2,14,CASSSLAGQETQYF,TGCGCCAGCAGTTCCCTAGCGGGGCAAGAGACCCAGTACTTC
-,TRBV29-1,TRBJ1-1,-,16,CSALGGGFGENTEAFF,TGCAGCGCCCTCGGGGGGGGTTTTGGTGAAAACACTGAAGCTTTCTTT
once,TRBV18,TRBJ1-2,TRBD1,16,CASSPPTGLNNYGYTF,TGTGCCAGCTCACCACCGACAGGGCTTAATAACTATGGCTACACCTTC
-,TRBV6-1,TRBJ1-5,-,16,CASSAYPGSPNQPQHF,TGTGCCAGCAGTGCATACCCGGGAAGTCCTAATCAGCCCCAGCATTTT
-,TRBV6-6,TRBJ1-5,-,13,CASSYEANQPQHF,TGTGCCAGCAGTTACGAGGCCAATCAGCCCCAGCATTTT